One sample yielded the 26 T cell receptor beta chains listed below, sequenced in a study of cytomegalovirus exposure and HLA in healthy donors. This PCR relied on a set of 60 Vbeta primers and 13 Jbeta primers. Assay used: immunoSEQ multiplex PCR; TCRdb lists only in-frame clones, some missing. The sample lists about 180,000 clones, roughly 79% seen once, with 6.3% in the top ten. Sequencing was performed on PBMCs. These receptors were collected from a middle-aged man in good health and CMV-seropositive.

Turning to this clone: The germline gene is not matched at one end of the junction; a read error may be the cause. This chain links TRBV6-5 with TRBJ2-4, with D possibly being TRBD1 (6 bases). This CDR3 has 14 residues. Germline-derived CDR1 and CDR2 are MNHEY and SVGAGI. The CDR3 DNA reads as TGTGCCAGCACCCCAGGGGTCGCCAAAAACAGTCAGTACTTC. Amino acid sequence: CASTPGVAKNSQYF.

The chain links TRBV9 to TRBJ1-6; D is uncertain. The CDR3 has 13 residues. Between the trimmed V and J ends, which lost 0 bases and 7 bases, there was a span of 5 bases. CDR1 is SGDLS and CDR2 is YYNGEE in the germline V gene. As DNA, the CDR3 is TGTGCCAGCAGCGTAGTCCTGAATTCACCCCTCCACTTT. Translation: CASSVVLNSPLHF.

V gene TRBV9 combines with J gene TRBJ2-7; tentative D call: TRBD1 (7 bases). The CDR3 runs 15 residues. V was pared by 4 bases and J by 3 bases, with 17 bases between. CDR1 is SGDLS, CDR2 YYNGEE, per germline. This chain's CDR3 is CASSTGTAGFYEQYF. The CDR3 DNA sequence: TGTGCCAGCAGCACGGGGACAGCGGGTTTCTACGAGCAGTACTTC.

The V call is TRBV5-1, the J call TRBJ1-4; 8 bases line up with TRBD1. CDR3 size: 15 residues. The V segment lost 5 bases and the J segment 4 bases; nucleotides outside the gene matches: 7. Germline V gives CDR1 SGHRS, CDR2 YFSETQ. CDR3 protein: CASSFGQGLNEKLFF. CDR3 in DNA: TGCGCCAGCAGTTTCGGACAGGGACTTAATGAAAAACTGTTTTTT.

Regarding this clone: The sample carries other DNA sequences with the same CDR3. The rearrangement uses TRBV5-1 and TRBJ2-7; D possibly corresponds to TRBD2 (5 bases). This CDR3 spans 13 amino acids. CDR1 is SGHRS and CDR2 is YFSETQ in the germline V gene. V was clipped by 2 bases and J by 1 base, with 7 bases between them. The CDR3 sequence: CASSLTGSYEQYF. CDR3 DNA: TGCGCCAGCAGCTTAACGGGATCCTACGAGCAGTACTTC.

J is TRBJ1-2 and V is TRBV9, with a tentative D call TRBD1 (5 bases). This CDR3 is 17 amino acids long. The germline V and J ends were trimmed by 0 bases and 2 bases, with 17 bases remaining between them. CDR1 SGDLS and CDR2 YYNGEE come from the germline V gene. DNA for the CDR3: TGTGCCAGCAGCGTAGTAGGGGCGCCCGTAGGAAACTATGGCTACACCTTC. It encodes CASSVVGAPVGNYGYTF.

The chain combines TRBV2 with TRBJ2-3, with a possible D match to TRBD2 (5 bases). Germline loops: CDR1 SNHLY, CDR2 FYNNEI. The CDR3 sequence is 15 residues long. V gave up 8 bases and J gave up 0 bases, with 15 bases separating them. The CDR3 here is CASEEAAFSTDTQYF. CDR3 sequence (DNA): TGTGCCAGCGAGGAAGCGGCCTTTAGCACAGATACGCAGTATTTT.

The chain employs TRBV4-2 and TRBJ2-1, with TRBD2 identical over 10 bases. This CDR3 is 14 amino acids long. CDR1 LGHNA and CDR2 YNFKEQ come from the germline V gene. Trimming at V came to 3 bases and at J to 8 bases, leaving 4 bases not matched to a gene. The CDR3, as DNA: TGTGCCAGCAGCCAGCAGCTAGCGGGAGATGAGCAGTTCTTC. Its translation is CASSQQLAGDEQFF.

This clone appeared once. A read error may produce the germline difference seen at one junction end. The J gene is TRBJ2-5, the V gene TRBV7-9, with a weak D call TRBD1 (5 bases). Per germline, CDR1 SEHNR and CDR2 FQNEAQ (reference sequence). This CDR3 is 18 amino acids long. CDR3 sequence: CSSSAKGTLTVLKETQYF. CDR3 sequence (DNA): TGTTCCAGCAGTGCTAAAGGAACTCTGACAGTCTTAAAAGAGACCCAGTACTTC. Full variable domain (rest looked up from reference TRBV7-9 and TRBJ2-5): DTGVSQNPRHKITKRGQNVTFRCDPISEHNRLYWYRQTLGQGPEFLTYFQNEAQLEKSRLLSDRFSAERPKGSFSTLEIQRTEQGDSAMYLCSSSAKGTLTVLKETQYFGPGTRLLVL.

CDR3 loop: CASIYRGHSTDTQYF. The CDR3 DNA reads as TGTGCCAGCATTTACAGGGGACATAGCACAGATACGCAGTATTTT. The chain recombines TRBV11-3 with TRBJ2-3; 7 bases agree with TRBD1. There are 15 residues in the CDR3. Germline V CDR1 and CDR2: SGHNT, YENEEA. V was clipped by 7 bases and J by 0 bases; unmatched bases: 7.

The CDR3 protein is CASRGDTRYTF. CDR3 nucleotides: TGTGCCAGCAGGGGGGACACCCGCTACACCTTC. V gene TRBV6-6 combines with J gene TRBJ1-2; maybe TRBD1 (6 bases). The V gene's germline CDR1 is MNHNY and CDR2 SVGAGI (reference sequence). The CDR3 totals 11 residues. V lost 6 bases to trimming and J lost 9 bases, with 11 bases between them.

V is TRBV5-6 and J is TRBJ1-6; TRBD1 matches 7 bases. Germline V gene data show CDR1 as SGHDT and CDR2 as YYEEEE. The CDR3 contains 15 residues. The ends lost 2 bases at V and 9 bases at J; junction bases unmatched: 8. DNA of the CDR3: TGTGCCAGCAGCTTACCGGGACAGCTGGCTTCACCCCTCCACTTT. Translating gives CASSLPGQLASPLHF.

The V gene is TRBV7-6, the J gene TRBJ2-1, with D possibly being TRBD2 (5 bases). Germline V gives CDR1 SGHVS, CDR2 FNYEAQ. This CDR3 contains 12 residues. The V gene lost 3 bases and the J gene lost 14 bases, with 14 bases spanning the gap. The CDR3 sequence is CASSFPGPGKFF. Here the CDR3 DNA reads TGTGCCAGCAGCTTCCCCGGCCCCGGGAAGTTCTTC.

This clone was seen just once. The chain employs TRBV9 and TRBJ1-1, with a tentative D call TRBD1 (5 bases). The CDR3 runs to 15 residues. Per germline, CDR1 SGDLS and CDR2 YYNGEE. V was trimmed by 0 bases and J by 3 bases, leaving 12 bases between them. CDR3 DNA sequence: TGTGCCAGCAGCGTAGGAGCGGGGGGTTACACTGAAGCTTTCTTT. It codes for CASSVGAGGYTEAFF.

This rearrangement joins TRBV10-3 to TRBJ1-1; TRBD1 aligns across 8 bases. Germline V lookup: CDR1 ENHRY, CDR2 SYGVKD. CDR3 length: 15 residues. V was clipped by 3 bases and J by 1 base; unmatched bases: 4. CDR3 residues: CAISDSGGRNTEAFF. The DNA for the CDR3 is TGTGCCATCAGTGATTCAGGGGGCCGGAACACTGAAGCTTTCTTT.

V usage is TRBV6-1 and J usage is TRBJ2-7, with 9 bases identical to TRBD1. In germline, CDR1 is MNHNS, CDR2 SASEGT. CDR3 size: 15 residues. V dropped 6 bases and J dropped 4; count of bases not matched to a gene: 10. DNA for the CDR3: TGTGCCAGCAGAGTGACCGGGACAGGGTTTTACGAGCAGTACTTC. Its translation: CASRVTGTGFYEQYF.

In this sample, this clone turned up a few times. The rearrangement joins TRBV11-2 to TRBJ2-7, with D possibly TRBD2 on 5 matching bases. Trimming left V 4 bases short and J 7 bases short, with 14 bases between. The length of the CDR3 is 13 residues. CDR1 is SGHAT, CDR2 FQNNGV, per germline. The CDR3 DNA reads TGTGCCAGCAGCTCCTCGGGGTTGGGGGAGCAGTACTTC. Translating it yields CASSSSGLGEQYF.

The rearrangement links TRBV5-4 to TRBJ1-5; 10 bases map to TRBD1. Germline-derived CDR1 and CDR2 are SGHNT and YYREEE (reference sequence). The V segment lost 2 bases and the J segment 9 bases; nucleotides outside the gene matches: 5. The CDR3 runs 14 residues. The CDR3 DNA follows: TGTGCCAGCAGCTTTGGACAGGGGGAATCGCCCCAGCATTTT. Encoded protein: CASSFGQGESPQHF.

CDR3 nucleotide sequence: TGTGCCAGCAGCTTGGGACTAAGCGGGTCCAATGAGCAGTTCTTC. The encoded protein is CASSLGLSGSNEQFF. The rearrangement links TRBV5-8 to TRBJ2-1, with D perhaps matching TRBD2 (6 bases). CDR3 size: 15 residues. Germline V CDR1 and CDR2: SGHTS, YDEGEE. V was trimmed by 0 bases and J by 6 bases, leaving 13 bases between them.

The chain uses TRBV9 and TRBJ2-1, with D unclear. This CDR3 has 13 residues. The ends were cut back, 0 bases at V and 4 bases at J, with 5 bases in the middle. CDR1 and CDR2 from the germline V gene are SGDLS and YYNGEE. The CDR3 region has the DNA TGTGCCAGCAGCGTAGACAGATACAATGAGCAGTTCTTC. This sequence encodes CASSVDRYNEQFF.

The chain couples TRBV19 to TRBJ1-3; the match to TRBD1 covers 9 bases. Losses at the gene ends were 5 bases for V and 4 bases for J; bases not matched to a gene: 9. Germline V gene data show CDR1 as LNHDA and CDR2 as SQIVND (reference sequence). CDR3 size: 16 residues. CDR3 amino acids: CASSATGTGSGNTIYF. In nucleotides, the CDR3 is TGTGCCAGTAGTGCCACCGGGACAGGGTCCGGAAACACCATATATTTT.

This clone has just a few counts. The chain employs TRBV11-2 and TRBJ2-7; TRBD1 matches 7 bases. Trimming took 5 bases from V and 2 from J; bases not matched to a gene: 18. This CDR3 has 18 residues. Germline CDR1 SGHAT, CDR2 FQNNGV. The CDR3 DNA is TGTGCCAGCAGCCCATCAAACCGCCAGAGGGGACAGACCTACGAGCAGTACTTC. Protein product: CASSPSNRQRGQTYEQYF.

This rearrangement joins TRBV5-4 to TRBJ2-5; TRBD1 matches at 10 bases. The trim removed 0 bases at V and 5 bases at J, leaving 7 bases unmatched. This CDR3 has 16 residues. CDR1 and CDR2 from the germline V gene are SGHNT and YYREEE (reference sequence). CDR3 sequence reads: CASSLAWTGGGETQYF. The CDR3 DNA reads as TGTGCCAGCAGCTTGGCCTGGACAGGGGGTGGGGAGACCCAGTACTTC.

The J gene is TRBJ2-3, the V gene TRBV5-1; the match to TRBD2 covers 7 bases. This CDR3 comprises 15 residues. The V gene end was trimmed by 6 bases and the J gene end by 0 bases; junction bases not matched to a gene: 7. Germline V CDR1 and CDR2: SGHRS, YFSETQ. This CDR3 reads CASTPRGGSTDTQYF. The CDR3 DNA reads TGCGCCAGCACCCCCCGCGGGGGTAGCACAGATACGCAGTATTTT.

The sample holds one count of this clone. This chain links TRBV4-1 with TRBJ1-2; D might be TRBD1 (6 bases). The V end lost 4 bases, the J end lost 6 bases, and 15 bases lay between the germline ends. The V gene's germline CDR1 is MGHRA and CDR2 YSYEKL. This CDR3 is 14 amino acids long. The CDR3 DNA reads as TGCGCCAGCAGCCTCTCCCAGGGGATGGATGGCTACACCTTC. Protein product: CASSLSQGMDGYTF.

The rearrangement links TRBV7-2 to TRBJ2-7; TRBD1 aligns across 9 bases. Germline CDR1 and CDR2: SGHTA and FQGNSA. The trim removed 4 bases at V and 3 bases at J, leaving 10 bases unmatched. This CDR3 contains 16 residues. This CDR3 reads CASSYRVGTGIYEQYF. CDR3 nucleotides: TGTGCCAGCAGCTATAGAGTAGGGACAGGGATCTACGAGCAGTACTTC.